One and the same sample provided the 3 T cell receptor beta chains below, sequenced in a study of vaccination and CD4 T cells after COVID-19. The study sequenced cultured CD4+ T cell DNA using the Oncomine TCR Beta short-read assay. One entry per CDR3 protein results from TCRdb running MiXCR on the PCR reads. The table has under 20,000 distinct CDR3 sequences, 38% seen once. Treatment in this sample: roughly 11-day PBMC culture with coronavirus spike peptide pools or control peptides (ViraFEST assay). These TCRs are of unknown antigen specificity. Sequencing input: cultured CD4+ T cells from blood. The receptors derive from a human donor with COVID-19.

This chain connects TRBV25-1 to TRBJ2-5, with a tentative D call TRBD2 (7 bases). The CDR3 is 15 residues long. Germline V CDR1 and CDR2: MGHDK, SYGVNS. The ends were cut back, 3 bases at V and 1 base at J, with 12 bases in the middle. The CDR3 DNA sequence: TGTGCCAGCAGTGAGGGGGGGGCACCCCAAGAGACCCAGTACTTC. It translates to CASSEGGAPQETQYF. The whole variable domain, remainder taken from reference TRBV25-1 and TRBJ2-5, is EADIYQTPRYLVIGTGKKITLECSQTMGHDKMYWYQQDPGMELHLIHYSYGVNSTEKGDLSSESTVSRIRTEHFPLTLESARPSHTSQYLCASSEGGAPQETQYFGPGTRLLVL.

This clonotype has a handful of counts. The chain combines TRBV7-6 with TRBJ2-5; 14 nucleotides align to TRBD2. The CDR3 contains 15 residues. Germline V lookup: CDR1 SGHVS, CDR2 FNYEAQ. J lost 5 bases, V lost 5 bases, and 4 bases had no gene match. The CDR3 is CASSPGLAGAETQYF. CDR3 DNA sequence: TGTGCCAGCAGCCCGGGACTAGCGGGGGCGGAGACCCAGTACTTC. The full variable domain, rest sourced from reference TRBV7-6 and TRBJ2-5, is GAGVSQSPRYKVTKRGQDVALRCDPISGHVSLYWYRQALGQGPEFLTYFNYEAQQDKSGLPNDRFSAERPEGSISTLTIQRTEQRDSAMYRCASSPGLAGAETQYFGPGTRLLVL.

The chain's CDR3 is CASSRDGGNQPQHF. The CDR3 region has the DNA TGTGCCAGCAGTCGGGACGGCGGCAATCAGCCCCAGCATTTT. The chain employs TRBV6-1 and TRBJ1-5; possible D gene TRBD1, 5 bases. Trimming took 5 bases from V and 2 from J, leaving 10 bases between them. Germline V gene data show CDR1 as MNHNS and CDR2 as SASEGT. The CDR3 covers 14 residues.